These 30 T cell receptor beta chains share one sample of origin, sequenced in a study of blood T cell repertoires in COVID-19. The method was immunoSEQ multiplex PCR; TCRdb's version includes in-frame clones alone and lacks a portion of them. The sample includes about 97,000 clones, about 87% seen only once; the top ten take just under 20%. The material sequenced was peripheral blood. All receptors derive from a human donor in a cohort sampled during active COVID-19.

DNA for the CDR3: TGTGCCAGCAGCTTAGAAGAAGGAACTAGCGGTTTAGACGAGCAGTACTTC. It specifies CASSLEEGTSGLDEQYF. The J gene is TRBJ2-7, the V gene TRBV11-3, with 8 bases fitting TRBD2. The ends lost 0 bases at V and 5 bases at J; junction bases unmatched: 12. The length of the CDR3 is 17 residues. Per germline, CDR1 SGHNT and CDR2 YENEEA.

V and J are TRBV19 and TRBJ1-4; D gene ambiguous. The CDR3 contains 15 residues. Germline V gene data show CDR1 as LNHDA and CDR2 as SQIVND (reference sequence). With 5 bases removed from V and 7 bases from J, the gap between germline ends came to 17 bases. CDR3 nucleotides: TGTGCCAGTAGTGCCGCTCGTGGGAGAACTGAAAAACTGTTTTTT. Translating it yields CASSAARGRTEKLFF.

The rearrangement links TRBV7-2 to TRBJ1-2, with TRBD1 matching over 7 bases. The CDR3 runs 14 residues. Germline CDR1 SGHTA, CDR2 FQGNSA. V was pared by 1 base and J by 8 bases, with 7 bases of the junction left unmatched. The CDR3 nucleotides read TGTGCCAGCAGCTTAGTTGGGACAGCCGTGGGCTACACCTTC. Translating gives CASSLVGTAVGYTF.

The chain uses TRBV5-1 and TRBJ2-7; 10 nucleotides match TRBD2. This CDR3 has 16 residues. The junction had 11 bases not matched to a gene; V was cut back by 4 bases and J by 4 bases. Germline assignment: CDR1 SGHRS and CDR2 YFSETQ. The CDR3 sequence is CASSPPLAGVSYEQYF. CDR3 in DNA: TGCGCCAGCAGCCCGCCCCTAGCGGGAGTATCTTACGAGCAGTACTTC.

The chain combines TRBV6-5 with TRBJ1-3; a possible D gene is TRBD1 (5 bases). This CDR3 region has 15 residues. CDR1 is MNHEY and CDR2 is SVGAGI in the germline V gene. The V gene lost 7 bases and the J gene lost 0 bases, with 13 bases spanning the gap. The CDR3 sequence: CASIGPDTSGNTIYF. In nucleotides, the CDR3 is TGTGCCAGCATTGGGCCGGACACCTCTGGAAACACCATATATTTT.

For this clone: This same CDR3 is encoded by further DNA sequences in the sample. The chain carries TRBV7-9 and TRBJ2-1; 8 bases fit TRBD2. Trimming cost V 5 bases and J 0 bases; bases outside gene matches: 3. The CDR3 has 15 residues. Germline V lookup: CDR1 SEHNR, CDR2 FQNEAQ (reference sequence). CDR3 sequence: CASSPGGSSYNEQFF. CDR3 sequence (DNA): TGTGCCAGCAGCCCGGGGGGGAGCTCCTACAATGAGCAGTTCTTC.

The chain uses TRBV19 and TRBJ2-1; D remains ambiguous. V lost 5 bases and J lost 0, with 14 bases in between. Germline loops: CDR1 LNHDA, CDR2 SQIVND (reference sequence). The CDR3 is 16 amino acids. CDR3 amino acids: CASSAMINPSYNEQFF. Written as DNA, the CDR3 is TGTGCCAGTAGTGCGATGATCAATCCCTCCTACAATGAGCAGTTCTTC.

This clone was seen a single time. This rearrangement joins TRBV28 to TRBJ2-3; D is unresolved. The CDR3 spans 15 residues. Germline V lookup: CDR1 MDHEN, CDR2 SYDVKM. V shed 6 bases and J shed 2 bases, with 15 bases lying between them. The CDR3 DNA follows: TGTGCCAGCAGGCCCTACAGATTTACCACAGATACGCAGTATTTT. Encoded protein: CASRPYRFTTDTQYF.

The rearrangement links TRBV10-1 to TRBJ2-5; perhaps TRBD1 as D (7 bases). Deletions cut 5 bases from V and 4 bases from J, with 20 bases between. The CDR3 has 16 amino acids. The germline V gene encodes CDR1 WNHNN and CDR2 SYGVQD (reference sequence). The CDR3 DNA is TGCGCCAGCAGTCCATACGGGAGACAGGGACGAGAGACCCAGTACTTC. Its protein is CASSPYGRQGRETQYF.

V is TRBV19 and J is TRBJ2-3, with D possibly TRBD1 on 7 matching bases. This CDR3 is 15 amino acids long. Trimming took 5 bases from V and 0 from J, leaving 12 bases between them. The germline gives CDR1 LNHDA, CDR2 SQIVND (reference sequence). CDR3 loop: CASSWRGQSTDTQYF. CDR3 bases: TGTGCCAGTAGTTGGAGGGGACAGAGCACAGATACGCAGTATTTT.

This rearrangement joins TRBV5-1 to TRBJ1-4; 7 bases agree with TRBD1. This CDR3 is 13 amino acids long. V lost 3 bases and J lost 8; bases outside the gene matches: 4. Germline CDR1 SGHRS, CDR2 YFSETQ. The CDR3 spells CASSSAQGEKLFF. The CDR3 DNA sequence: TGCGCCAGCAGCTCGGCACAGGGGGAAAAACTGTTTTTT.

The chain combines TRBV5-1 with TRBJ2-1; D possibly corresponds to TRBD2 (6 bases). Between the trimmed V and J ends, which lost 1 base and 6 bases, there was a span of 17 bases. This CDR3 contains 16 residues. Germline V CDR1 and CDR2: SGHRS, YFSETQ. Here the CDR3 DNA reads TGCGCCAGCAGCTTGAACGGCGGGACCCCTCTCAATGAGCAGTTCTTC. It specifies CASSLNGGTPLNEQFF.

The count of this clone is one. The rearrangement joins TRBV5-1 to TRBJ1-1; 8 nucleotides match TRBD1. CDR3 length equals 13 residues. J lost 5 bases, V lost 5 bases, and 5 bases had no gene match. Germline CDR1 SGHRS, CDR2 YFSETQ. The CDR3 bases are TGCGCCAGCAGAAAAGACAGGGGAACTGAAGCTTTCTTT. The encoded protein is CASRKDRGTEAFF.

The DNA for the CDR3 is TGTGCCAGCAGTTACTCGTGGGCCCGAGAGACCCAGTACTTC. This translates into CASSYSWARETQYF. V and J are TRBV6-5 and TRBJ2-5; no definite D call. Germline V lookup: CDR1 MNHEY, CDR2 SVGAGI. This CDR3 contains 14 residues. V was shortened by 0 bases and J by 4 bases, with 9 bases between the two germline ends.

The chain's CDR3 is CATSENPPGAGLLGELFF. The CDR3 DNA is TGTGCCACCAGTGAGAATCCGCCAGGGGCAGGTCTTCTCGGGGAGCTGTTTTTT. The chain couples TRBV24-1 to TRBJ2-2; possible D gene TRBD1, 6 bases. Germline V gene sequence: CDR1 KGHDR, CDR2 SFDVKD. The V end lost 4 bases, the J end lost 7 bases, and 24 bases lay between the germline ends. The CDR3 is 18 amino acids.

The chain joins TRBV7-6 to TRBJ2-7; TRBD1 agrees at 7 bases. Germline V gene sequence: CDR1 SGHVS, CDR2 FNYEAQ. This CDR3 comprises 16 residues. With 3 bases clipped from V and 0 bases from J, the junction kept 8 bases outside the gene matches. The CDR3 reads CASSFERDSRSYEQYF. The CDR3 DNA sequence: TGTGCCAGCAGCTTCGAGAGGGACAGCCGCTCCTACGAGCAGTACTTC.

DNA of the CDR3: TGTGCCAGCAGCTTGGGAGGAGAAAACTATGGCTACACCTTC. This translates into CASSLGGENYGYTF. V usage is TRBV5-4 and J usage is TRBJ1-2; D uncertain. V lost 0 bases, J lost 2 bases, and 8 bases lay in between. Germline-derived CDR1 and CDR2 are SGHNT and YYREEE (reference sequence). This CDR3 region has 14 residues. The complete variable domain, with remaining parts taken from reference TRBV5-4 and TRBJ1-2, reads ETGVTQSPTHLIKTRGQQVTLRCSSQSGHNTVSWYQQALGQGPQFIFQYYREEENGRGNFPPRFSGLQFPNYSSELNVNALELDDSALYLCASSLGGENYGYTFGSGTRLTVV.

The chain combines TRBV10-1 with TRBJ2-5; possible D gene TRBD1, 5 bases. Trimming removed 2 bases from V and 5 bases from J, with 9 bases in between. The CDR3 has 13 amino acids. Germline CDR1 WNHNN, CDR2 SYGVQD (reference sequence). In DNA form, the CDR3 reads TGCGCCAGCAGTGAGCTCAGGGATGAGACCCAGTACTTC. Translation gives CASSELRDETQYF.

This clone was seen only a few times. The rearrangement uses TRBV6-6 and TRBJ1-5, with 9 bases matching TRBD1. The CDR3 spans 15 residues. V was pared by 6 bases and J by 6 bases, with 9 bases of the junction left unmatched. Germline lookup yields CDR1 MNHNY and CDR2 SVGAGI (reference sequence). The DNA for the CDR3 is TGTGCCAGCAGGGGTCAGGACAGGGGAACTCAGCCCCAGCATTTT. It translates to CASRGQDRGTQPQHF.

This chain uses TRBV5-6 with TRBJ2-7; TRBD1 is a possible D gene (6 bases). Trimming shortened V by 0 bases and J by 4 bases, and 11 bases separated the two germline ends. CDR3 length equals 14 residues. CDR1 and CDR2 (germline): SGHDT, YYEEEE. CDR3 residues: CASSLANRVYEQYF. DNA of the CDR3: TGTGCCAGCAGCTTGGCCAACAGGGTTTACGAGCAGTACTTC.

This chain links TRBV5-4 with TRBJ2-3; 12 positions agree with TRBD1. Germline V gene lookup returns CDR1 SGHNT and CDR2 YYREEE (reference sequence). J gave up 5 bases and V 4 bases, and 5 bases lay outside the gene matches. The CDR3 has 15 residues. The CDR3 sequence is CASSRGQGAGDTQYF. DNA of the CDR3: TGTGCCAGCAGCCGGGGACAGGGGGCAGGAGATACGCAGTATTTT.

The chain uses TRBV12-3 or TRBV12-4 and TRBJ1-4, with no clear D. V shed 1 base and J shed 5 bases, with 5 bases lying between them. CDR3 length equals 13 residues. Here the CDR3 reads CASSLDSNEKLFF. The CDR3 DNA sequence: TGTGCCAGCAGTTTAGATTCGAATGAAAAACTGTTTTTT.

The chain is built from TRBV11-3 and TRBJ2-3; D gene unclear. The germline V gene has CDR1 SGHNT and CDR2 YENEEA. The V and J ends lost 2 bases and 6 bases respectively, with 6 bases between them. This CDR3 region has 12 residues. The CDR3 sequence: CASSLYGDTQYF. CDR3 coding DNA: TGTGCCAGCAGCTTATACGGGGATACGCAGTATTTT. The variable domain in full, completed from reference TRBV11-3 and TRBJ2-3, reads EAGVVQSPRYKIIEKKQPVAFWCNPISGHNTLYWYLQNLGQGPELLIRYENEEAVDDSQLPKDRFSAERLKGVDSTLKIQPAELGDSAVYLCASSLYGDTQYFGPGTRLTVL.

Only a few counts were recorded for this clone. The V call is TRBV19, the J call TRBJ2-1, with TRBD2 matching 8 bases. V lost 3 bases, J lost 4 bases, and 2 bases stayed unmatched. CDR1 and CDR2 from the germline V gene are LNHDA and SQIVND (reference sequence). This CDR3 contains 14 residues. The CDR3 reads CASSITSGYNEQFF. DNA for the CDR3: TGTGCCAGTAGTATTACTAGCGGATACAATGAGCAGTTCTTC.

This rearrangement joins TRBV27 to TRBJ2-7; D is ambiguous. The germline V gene has CDR1 MNHEY and CDR2 SMNVEV (reference sequence). The CDR3 covers 13 residues. V was trimmed by 3 bases and J by 3 bases, leaving 9 bases between them. CDR3 residues: CASSLTSGYEQYF. CDR3 nucleotides: TGTGCCAGCAGTTTGACAAGTGGCTACGAGCAGTACTTC.

This clone was picked up many times. The chain uses TRBV6-6 and TRBJ2-1; D is unclear. Deletions cut 6 bases from V and 4 bases from J, with 10 bases between. This CDR3 comprises 13 residues. Germline assignment: CDR1 MNHNY and CDR2 SVGAGI (reference sequence). CDR3: CASRPTAYNEQFF. CDR3 bases: TGTGCCAGCAGACCTACAGCTTACAATGAGCAGTTCTTC.

The gene calls are TRBV13 and TRBJ2-7; 8 bases fit TRBD2. CDR3 length equals 18 residues. After removal of 0 bases from V and 4 bases from J, the junction contained 14 bases not matched to a gene. The germline V gene has CDR1 PRHDT and CDR2 FYEKMQ (reference sequence). The CDR3 DNA reads TGTGCCAGCAGCTTAGGCTTGGGGGGAGCGGGAGTGTTTTACGAGCAGTACTTC. This codes for CASSLGLGGAGVFYEQYF.

This chain uses TRBV19 with TRBJ2-2; 10 nucleotides agree with TRBD1. Trimming cost V 3 bases and J 1 base; bases outside gene matches: 2. The CDR3 consists of 16 residues. Germline V gene data show CDR1 as LNHDA and CDR2 as SQIVND (reference sequence). CDR3 sequence reads: CASSIWTGGNTGELFF. Written as DNA, the CDR3 is TGTGCCAGTAGTATTTGGACAGGGGGGAACACCGGGGAGCTGTTTTTT.

This chain joins TRBV4-3 and TRBJ2-2; TRBD1 matches at 12 bases. Germline trimming cut 2 bases from V and 6 bases from J; bases unmatched to any gene: 19. CDR3 length: 21 residues. Germline V gene lookup returns CDR1 LGHNA and CDR2 YSLEER. The CDR3 nucleotides read TGCGCCAGCAGCCAACTCCAGGGACAGGGGGCCGCTATTCTCATCTCCGGGGAGCTGTTTTTT. This sequence encodes CASSQLQGQGAAILISGELFF.

This rearrangement joins TRBV6-5 to TRBJ2-1, with 7 bases matching TRBD1. Germline CDR1 reads MNHEY; CDR2 reads SVGAGI. The V and J ends lost 4 bases and 11 bases, in that order; junction bases with no gene match: 2. The CDR3 runs 11 residues. CDR3 sequence reads: CASSLQGQQFF. The CDR3 DNA reads TGTGCCAGCAGTTTACAGGGGCAGCAGTTCTTC.